These T cell receptor beta chains were read from a single sample in a study of blood T cell repertoires in COVID-19. TCRdb's copy holds only in-frame clones and misses some; the assay was immunoSEQ multiplex PCR. This repertoire shows 150,000 to 200,000 clones, just under 85% found once; its top ten account for about a fifth. The sample taken for sequencing was peripheral blood. These receptors were collected from a woman older than 75 with acute or convalescent COVID-19. CDR3s include the opening cysteine and the closing phenylalanine or tryptophan. D genes are given only for firm matches. A clone size is listed for some rows: how often the clone was seen (once, few, many), or a class if it is expanded.

CDR3: CASSPDRGRVYEQYF; DNA: TGTGCCAGCAGCCCCGACAGGGGGCGCGTCTACGAGCAGTACTTC; V: TRBV7-2; D: TRBD1; size: -; J: TRBJ2-7
CDR3: CASSSHRVGNTEAFF; DNA: TGTGCCAGCAGTTCCCACAGGGTGGGGAACACTGAAGCTTTCTTT; V: TRBV6-5; D: -; size: once; J: TRBJ1-1
CDR3: CASSQDHGGGSYGYTF; DNA: TGTGCCAGCAGCCAAGATCATGGAGGGGGCTCCTATGGCTACACCTTC; V: TRBV14; D: TRBD1; size: -; J: TRBJ1-2
CDR3: CASSLQGADEQYF; DNA: TGTGCCAGCAGCTTGCAGGGGGCTGACGAGCAGTACTTC; V: TRBV5-4; D: TRBD1; size: once; J: TRBJ2-7
CDR3: CASSPGQSLQETQYF; DNA: TGTGCCAGCTCACCAGGACAGTCCCTCCAAGAGACCCAGTACTTC; V: TRBV18; D: -; size: large; J: TRBJ2-5
CDR3: CASSPGVQNTEAFF; DNA: TGCGCCAGCAGCCCCGGGGTGCAGAACACTGAAGCTTTCTTT; V: TRBV5-1; D: -; size: -; J: TRBJ1-1
CDR3: CASSLGAPGQGFKNIQYF; DNA: TGTGCCAGCAGCTTAGGGGCGCCGGGACAGGGGTTCAAAAACATTCAGTACTTC; V: TRBV13; D: TRBD1; size: -; J: TRBJ2-4
CDR3: CASSSTSGRGGYEQYF; DNA: TGTGCCAGCAGCTCGACTAGCGGGAGGGGAGGCTACGAGCAGTACTTC; V: TRBV7-2; D: TRBD2; size: -; J: TRBJ2-7
CDR3: CASTNRDSANYGYTF; DNA: TGTGCCAGCACTAACCGGGACTCGGCTAACTATGGCTACACCTTC; V: TRBV6-6; D: -; size: -; J: TRBJ1-2
CDR3: CASKGVGTGELFF; DNA: TGTGCCAGCAAAGGGGTAGGGACCGGGGAGCTGTTTTTT; V: TRBV7-2; D: -; size: -; J: TRBJ2-2
CDR3: CASKTGIGTDTQYF; DNA: TGTGCCAGCAAGACGGGGATTGGGACAGATACGCAGTATTTT; V: TRBV6-5; D: -; size: -; J: TRBJ2-3
CDR3: CASSFRQGEKLFF; DNA: TGTGCCAGCAGTTTTAGACAGGGTGAAAAACTGTTTTTT; V: TRBV12-3/TRBV12-4; D: TRBD1; size: few; J: TRBJ1-4
CDR3: CASSSFSEGNTIYF; DNA: TGTGCCAGCAGCTCTTTTTCGGAGGGAAACACCATATATTTT; V: TRBV5-4; D: -; size: few; J: TRBJ1-3
CDR3: CASSGTGTYEQYF; DNA: TGTGCCAGCAGCGGGACAGGAACCTACGAGCAGTACTTC; V: TRBV5-4; D: TRBD1; size: -; J: TRBJ2-7
CDR3: CASSQLYEQYF; DNA: TGTGCCAGCAGCCAACTTTACGAGCAGTACTTC; V: TRBV5-5; D: -; size: -; J: TRBJ2-7
CDR3: CASSLGAGRTYEQYF; DNA: TGCGCCAGCAGCTTGGGGGCAGGTCGGACCTACGAGCAGTACTTC; V: TRBV5-1; D: -; size: -; J: TRBJ2-7
CDR3: CATRGRGGTPSQAFF; DNA: TGTGCCACCAGGGGGAGGGGTGGTACTCCCTCCCAGGCTTTCTTT; V: TRBV7-9; D: TRBD1; size: few; J: TRBJ1-1
CDR3: CASSYSGTSTNEQFF; DNA: TGTGCCAGTAGCTACTCCGGGACTAGCACCAATGAGCAGTTCTTC; V: TRBV19; D: TRBD2; size: -; J: TRBJ2-1
CDR3: CASSHSGSAWFF; DNA: TGTGCCAGCAGCCATAGCGGGAGTGCGTGGTTCTTC; V: TRBV7-8; D: TRBD2; size: -; J: TRBJ2-1
CDR3: CASGQINEQFF; DNA: TGTGCCAGCGGACAGATCAATGAGCAGTTCTTC; V: TRBV10-3; D: -; size: once; J: TRBJ2-1
CDR3: CAISVQGNTEAFF; DNA: TGTGCCATCAGTGTTCAGGGGAACACTGAAGCTTTCTTT; V: TRBV10-3; D: -; size: -; J: TRBJ1-1
CDR3: CASRTEIYGYTF; DNA: TGTGCCAGCAGAACAGAGATCTATGGCTACACCTTC; V: TRBV6-6; D: -; size: -; J: TRBJ1-2
CDR3: CAWSVGTGVNTEAFF; DNA: TGTGCCTGGAGTGTGGGGACAGGGGTTAACACTGAAGCTTTCTTT; V: TRBV30; D: TRBD1; size: -; J: TRBJ1-1
CDR3: CASSVATGFPTDTQYF; DNA: TGTGCCAGCAGCGTAGCTACGGGGTTCCCCACAGATACGCAGTATTTT; V: TRBV9; D: -; size: -; J: TRBJ2-3
CDR3: CAWDTWSSYNEQFF; DNA: TGTGCCTGGGACACCTGGAGCTCCTACAATGAGCAGTTCTTC; V: TRBV30; D: -; size: -; J: TRBJ2-1
CDR3: CASSYDRAKRNSNQPQHF; DNA: TGTGCCAGTAGTTACGACAGGGCAAAAAGAAATAGCAATCAGCCCCAGCATTTT; V: TRBV19; D: TRBD1; size: -; J: TRBJ1-5
CDR3: CASSGQQGSWSYEQYF; DNA: TGTGCCAGCAGTGGCCAACAGGGCTCCTGGTCCTACGAGCAGTACTTC; V: TRBV6-1; D: -; size: few; J: TRBJ2-7
CDR3: CASRRDRDRGGYTF; DNA: TGTGCCAGCAGACGTGACCGGGACAGGGGTGGCTACACCTTC; V: TRBV2; D: TRBD1; size: -; J: TRBJ1-2
CDR3: CASSRQGTGGMDYGYTF; DNA: TGTGCCAGCAGCCGGCAAGGGACAGGGGGAATGGACTATGGCTACACCTTC; V: TRBV14; D: TRBD1; size: -; J: TRBJ1-2
CDR3: CASSPTGPGQPQHF; DNA: TGTGCCAGTAGTCCTACAGGGCCGGGGCAGCCCCAGCATTTT; V: TRBV19; D: -; size: -; J: TRBJ1-5
CDR3: CASLEVGYEQYF; DNA: TGTGCCAGCCTGGAGGTAGGCTACGAGCAGTACTTC; V: TRBV2; D: -; size: -; J: TRBJ2-7
CDR3: CASSPTGADYGYTF; DNA: TGTGCCAGCAGCCCGACAGGGGCGGACTATGGCTACACCTTC; V: TRBV6-5; D: TRBD1; size: -; J: TRBJ1-2
CDR3: CASSIERGGTQYF; DNA: TGTGCCAGTAGTATAGAGAGGGGAGGTACGCAGTATTTT; V: TRBV19; D: -; size: -; J: TRBJ2-3
CDR3: CAIGTGRIYGYTF; DNA: TGTGCCATCGGGACAGGGCGAATCTATGGCTACACCTTC; V: TRBV10-3; D: TRBD1; size: -; J: TRBJ1-2
CDR3: CASSLTGNEQFF; DNA: TGCGCCAGCAGCTTGACAGGTAATGAGCAGTTCTTC; V: TRBV5-1; D: -; size: -; J: TRBJ2-1
CDR3: CAWSVTGTDTQYF; DNA: TGTGCCTGGAGTGTTACGGGCACAGATACGCAGTATTTT; V: TRBV30; D: -; size: -; J: TRBJ2-3
CDR3: CAWTEGNNQPQHF; DNA: TGTGCCTGGACGGAGGGGAACAATCAGCCCCAGCATTTT; V: TRBV30; D: -; size: -; J: TRBJ1-5
CDR3: CASSSGLAGATDTQYF; DNA: TGTGCCAGCAGCTCGGGACTAGCGGGAGCCACAGATACGCAGTATTTT; V: TRBV11-3; D: TRBD2; size: -; J: TRBJ2-3
CDR3: CASRSESRGNQPQHF; DNA: TGTGCCTCCCGAAGCGAGTCCAGGGGGAATCAGCCCCAGCATTTT; V: TRBV2; D: TRBD1; size: once; J: TRBJ1-5
CDR3: CASSEGVGFSDTQYF; DNA: TGTGCCAGCAGTGAAGGGGTCGGGTTTTCAGATACGCAGTATTTT; V: TRBV6-1; D: -; size: -; J: TRBJ2-3
CDR3: CASSLGDSYTEAFF; DNA: TGTGCCAGCAGCTTAGGGGACAGCTACACTGAAGCTTTCTTT; V: TRBV7-8; D: TRBD1; size: -; J: TRBJ1-1
CDR3: CASSGTGSRSPLHF; DNA: TGTGCCAGCAGTGGAACAGGAAGTCGGTCACCCCTCCACTTT; V: TRBV2; D: -; size: once; J: TRBJ1-6
CDR3: CASSPAGSTNEKLFF; DNA: TGTGCCAGCAGCCCCGCGGGGTCTACTAATGAAAAACTGTTTTTT; V: TRBV7-2; D: -; size: -; J: TRBJ1-4
CDR3: CATSRDSINTQYF; DNA: TGTGCCACCAGCAGAGATTCTATTAATACGCAGTATTTT; V: TRBV15; D: -; size: -; J: TRBJ2-3
CDR3: CAISETDYGYTF; DNA: TGTGCCATCAGTGAGACAGACTATGGCTACACCTTC; V: TRBV10-3; D: -; size: -; J: TRBJ1-2
CDR3: CASSHHRGTPKNTEAFF; DNA: TGTGCCAGCAGCCACCACCGTGGGACTCCGAAGAACACTGAAGCTTTCTTT; V: TRBV14; D: -; size: -; J: TRBJ1-1
CDR3: CASSQTGSGTEAFF; DNA: TGTGCCAGCAGCCAGACAGGGTCGGGGACTGAAGCTTTCTTT; V: TRBV25-1; D: TRBD1; size: -; J: TRBJ1-1